The 17 T cell receptor beta chains below come from one sample, sequenced in a study of cytomegalovirus exposure and HLA in healthy donors. PCR amplification relied on 60 Vbeta primers (plus 13 Jbeta primers). TCRdb keeps only in-frame clones here, not all; method: immunoSEQ multiplex PCR. Among 130,000 or so clones listed, 81% were seen once. Specimen: PBMCs. The receptors were gathered from a man aged 35 to 55 in good health and CMV-seronegative.

This rearrangement joins TRBV19 to TRBJ2-7, with TRBD1 identical over 7 bases. The CDR3 consists of 13 residues. Germline CDR1 and CDR2: LNHDA and SQIVND (reference sequence). With 5 bases clipped from V and 7 bases from J, the junction kept 8 bases outside the gene matches. In DNA form, the CDR3 reads TGTGCCAGTAGTCCACGACAGGGTGGAGAGCAGTACTTC. Translated, it gives CASSPRQGGEQYF.

V usage is TRBV5-1 and J usage is TRBJ1-2; TRBD1 aligns across 12 bases. From germline, CDR1 is SGHRS and CDR2 YFSETQ. The CDR3 has 15 residues. V lost 2 bases to trimming and J lost 6 bases; unmatched junction nucleotides: 5. The CDR3 sequence: CASSFPGQGAHGYTF. CDR3 coding DNA: TGCGCCAGCAGCTTCCCGGGACAGGGGGCCCATGGCTACACCTTC.

The chain employs TRBV28 and TRBJ1-5, with D perhaps matching TRBD1 (6 bases). This CDR3 has 15 residues. Trimming shortened V by 5 bases and J by 6 bases, and 17 bases separated the two germline ends. The germline CDR1 and CDR2 sequences are MDHEN and SYDVKM. CDR3 sequence reads: CASSGWGGQAQPQHF. CDR3 in DNA: TGTGCCAGCAGTGGATGGGGGGGGCAAGCTCAGCCCCAGCATTTT.

A note on this clone: Additional DNA sequences in this sample encode the identical CDR3. The V gene is TRBV18, the J gene TRBJ1-4; a possible D gene is TRBD1 (5 bases). V was clipped by 3 bases and J by 0 bases, with 11 bases between them. The CDR3 is 16 residues long. Germline loops: CDR1 KGHSH, CDR2 LQKENI. Written as DNA, the CDR3 is TGTGCCAGCTCACCCTTCGACAGTGCAACTAATGAAAAACTGTTTTTT. It translates to CASSPFDSATNEKLFF.

V usage is TRBV11-2 and J usage is TRBJ2-5, with D uncertain. With the DNA end fitting TRBJ2-7 better, the J assignment may be wrong. Per the germline V gene, CDR1 is SGHAT and CDR2 is FQNNGV. The CDR3 has 11 amino acids. CDR3 coding DNA: TGTGCCAGCAGCTTAGCGCGCGAGCAGTACTTC. The encoded protein is CASSLAREQYF.

V and J are TRBV27 and TRBJ1-1; TRBD1 agrees at 7 bases. The V gene's germline CDR1 is MNHEY and CDR2 SMNVEV (reference sequence). The ends lost 8 bases at V and 5 bases at J; junction bases unmatched: 14. The CDR3 has 15 residues. The CDR3 nucleotides read TGTGCCAGCGGGCTCTTGACAGGGAGGTGGACTGAAGCTTTCTTT. As protein: CASGLLTGRWTEAFF.

This sequence joins TRBV7-2 and TRBJ2-4; 13 nucleotides line up with TRBD2. With 5 bases clipped from V and 9 bases from J, the junction kept 7 bases outside the gene matches. The CDR3 runs 15 residues. Germline V CDR1 and CDR2: SGHTA, FQGNSA. For the CDR3, the DNA is TGTGCCAGCAGCAAAACTAGCGGGGGGGCTAGCATTCAGTACTTC. This sequence encodes CASSKTSGGASIQYF.

This sequence joins TRBV28 and TRBJ2-2; 11 positions agree with TRBD2. Trimming took 6 bases from V and 9 from J; bases not matched to a gene: 6. Germline V gives CDR1 MDHEN, CDR2 SYDVKM. The CDR3 runs to 14 residues. The CDR3 sequence is CASRVVAGGRELFF. CDR3 bases: TGTGCCAGCAGGGTCGTAGCGGGAGGGAGGGAGCTGTTTTTT.

This rearrangement joins TRBV5-1 to TRBJ2-5; 12 positions agree with TRBD2. The CDR3 spans 17 residues. The J segment lost 5 bases and the V segment lost 0 bases, leaving 8 bases of the junction unmatched. The germline V gene has CDR1 SGHRS and CDR2 YFSETQ. The chain's CDR3 is CASSLESSGGAWETQYF. The CDR3 DNA reads as TGCGCCAGCAGCTTGGAATCTAGCGGGGGGGCTTGGGAGACCCAGTACTTC. The complete variable domain, with remaining parts taken from reference TRBV5-1 and TRBJ2-5, reads KAGVTQTPRYLIKTRGQQVTLSCSPISGHRSVSWYQQTPGQGLQFLFEYFSETQRNKGNFPGRFSGRQFSNSRSEMNVSTLELGDSALYLCASSLESSGGAWETQYFGPGTRLLVL.

This clone was seen a few times. The chain has TRBV6-1 and TRBJ2-2; TRBD1 matches 10 bases. The CDR3 spans 14 residues. CDR1 and CDR2 from the germline V gene are MNHNS and SASEGT. V shed 6 bases and J 7 bases; nucleotides not matched to a gene: 5. DNA for the CDR3: TGTGCCAGCAGGTCGGGACAGGGGTTCGGGGAGCTGTTTTTT. It is translated as CASRSGQGFGELFF.

The genes are TRBV14 and TRBJ2-5; the D gene is possibly TRBD2 (6 bases). Germline V lookup: CDR1 SGHDN, CDR2 FVKESK. CDR3 size: 15 residues. V lost 1 base, J lost 1 base, and 10 bases lay in between. The CDR3 coding sequence is TGTGCCAGCAGCCAAGTGGCGGGGCTCCAAGAGACCCAGTACTTC. Translated: CASSQVAGLQETQYF.

A single count supports this clone. The V gene is TRBV28, the J gene TRBJ1-1, with 7 bases lining up with TRBD1. The CDR3 extends over 16 amino acids. J was trimmed by 10 bases and V by 2 bases; bases with no gene match: 16. Looked up from germline, CDR1 is MDHEN and CDR2 is SYDVKM. CDR3 amino acids: CASSLGGPVETGLAFF. The CDR3 DNA follows: TGTGCCAGCAGTTTAGGGGGTCCGGTGGAGACAGGGCTAGCTTTCTTT.

V usage is TRBV14 and J usage is TRBJ1-2, with 9 bases fitting TRBD1. V dropped 0 bases and J dropped 4; count of bases not matched to a gene: 3. The CDR3 runs 15 residues. CDR1 and CDR2 from the germline V gene are SGHDN and FVKESK. The CDR3 sequence is CASSQDRQGGYGYTF. Here the CDR3 DNA reads TGTGCCAGCAGCCAAGATCGACAGGGGGGCTATGGCTACACCTTC.

Only one count was recorded for this clone. An end of the junction differs from the germline gene, which may be a read error. CDR3 nucleotide sequence: TGCGCCAGCAGCCCCACAGGGCATGGCCACACCTTC. It specifies CASSPTGHGHTF. The chain carries TRBV5-1 and TRBJ1-2; a possible D gene is TRBD1 (6 bases). CDR3 length: 12 residues. Germline lookup yields CDR1 SGHRS and CDR2 YFSETQ.

The CDR3: CASKEDSGQTLGANVLTF. The CDR3 DNA reads as TGTGCCAGCAAAGAGGATTCGGGACAAACATTGGGGGCCAACGTCCTGACTTTC. The chain couples TRBV2 to TRBJ2-6, with TRBD1 as a possible D gene (6 bases). V was cut by 7 bases and J by 4 bases, with 23 bases left in between. The CDR3 runs to 18 residues. Germline loops: CDR1 SNHLY, CDR2 FYNNEI.

The chain uses TRBV18 and TRBJ2-2; 7 bases are shared with TRBD1. The CDR3 totals 15 residues. V shed 5 bases and J 1 base; nucleotides not matched to a gene: 4. CDR1 and CDR2 (germline): KGHSH, LQKENI. The CDR3 loop reads CASSSRQGNTGELFF. In DNA, the CDR3 is TGTGCCAGCTCATCGAGACAGGGGAACACCGGGGAGCTGTTTTTT.

In its sample, this clone was seen once. This sequence joins TRBV10-1 and TRBJ2-2; D uncertain. V was shortened by 3 bases and J by 2 bases, with 10 bases between the two germline ends. CDR3 length equals 15 residues. Per germline, CDR1 WNHNN and CDR2 SYGVQD (reference sequence). The CDR3 spells CASSDGSVNTGELFF. CDR3 bases: TGCGCCAGCAGTGACGGGTCCGTTAACACCGGGGAGCTGTTTTTT.